The T cell receptor beta chain described here comes from a study of neurological immune-mediated disorders. Overall study results and limits: No expanded-clone CDR3 amino acid sequence recurred across subjects, suggesting private TCR-beta repertoires. Healthy controls had more TCR clonal expansion than multiple sclerosis, which showed the least, whereas HTLV-1-associated myelopathy showed the most.

The cDNA was generated by 5'RACE with 10-nucleotide random UMIs. Via MiXCR, TCRdb re-called the 5' RACE reads, giving one row per CDR3 protein. The sample shows approximately 89,000 distinct CDR3 sequences, 13% of them seen only once. This clonotype has a count of ten or more. Its antigen is as yet unknown. CDR1 SGHKS and CDR2 YYEKEE come from the germline V gene (reference sequence). J was trimmed by 3 bases and V by 7 bases; bases with no gene match: 3. The CDR3 loop spans 13 amino acids. As to time point: longitudinal time-point 2. The sequencing sample was made of PBMCs. The source of this sequence is a female donor with HTLV-1-associated myelopathy (HAM/TSP). The chain links TRBV5-5 to TRBJ2-3, with 9 bases aligning to TRBD1. This chain's CDR3 is CASGTGSTDTQYF. The CDR3 region has the DNA TGTGCCAGCGGGACAGGGTCGACAGATACGCAGTATTTT.